The 7 T cell receptor beta chains given below trace back to one sample, sequenced in a study of T cell clonality in common variable immunodeficiency (dated by TCRdb to about 2015). Library preparation used the immunoSEQ multiplex PCR assay. TCRdb took this table from immuneACCESS and kept in-frame rearrangements with V and J called. Such tables lack part of the clones; where checked against another copy, unresolved V genes explain under half of the gap, and the rest is unexplained. This sample was tabulated with about 34,000 clones, among which there are no singletons. The ten largest make up around 3.1% of the sample. The sequenced sample consisted of peripheral blood mononuclear cells. All receptors come from a person between 18 and 69 years old in good health.

This clone was counted at least ten times. With the read ending 3 residues before the CDR3 end, the germline J gene is used to fill in that end. This sequence joins TRBV12-3 or TRBV12-4 and TRBJ1-1; 9 nucleotides agree with TRBD1. V was pared by 6 bases and J by 1 base, with 6 bases of the junction left unmatched. The CDR3 length is 15 residues. CDR3 region: CASRTGTGWNTEAFF. CDR3 DNA, as far as it was read: TGTGCCAGCAGGACCGGGACAGGGTGGAACACTGAA.

To note about this clone: Sequencing ends 3 residues short of the CDR3 end; the germline J gene provides the rest. The chain has TRBV19 and TRBJ2-1, with a possible D match to TRBD1 (6 bases). The germline gives CDR1 LNHDA, CDR2 SQIVND (reference sequence). The CDR3 is made up of 18 amino acids. The ends were cut back, 3 bases at V and 6 bases at J, with 24 bases in the middle. Incomplete CDR3 DNA: TGTGCCAGTAGTATCATAGGGAAGGTGACAGGTTTGTTCAATGAG. It specifies CASSIIGKVTGLFNE. The full CDR3 is CASSIIGKVTGLFNEQFF.

This clone was counted at least ten times. The read ends 3 residues shy of where the CDR3 ends; the end is completed using the germline J gene. V and J are TRBV7-9 and TRBJ2-1, with D unresolved. This CDR3 region has 13 residues. V shed 2 bases and J shed 5 bases, with 7 bases lying between them. Germline values: CDR1 SEHNR, CDR2 FQNEAQ (reference sequence). The chain's CDR3 is CASSLFTDNEQFF. The sequenced part of the CDR3 DNA is TGTGCCAGCAGCTTATTTACAGACAATGAG. Based on the CDR3 plus reference TRBV7-9 and TRBJ2-1, the full variable domain is DTGVSQNPRHKITKRGQNVTFRCDPISEHNRLYWYRQTLGQGPEFLTYFQNEAQLEKSRLLSDRFSAERPKGSFSTLEIQRTEQGDSAMYLCASSLFTDNEQFFGPGTRLTVL.

A word on this clone: The read gets to within 3 residues of the CDR3 end, and the germline J gene fills in the rest. The genes are TRBV10-2 and TRBJ2-1, with D perhaps matching TRBD2 (6 bases). Trimming took 3 bases from V and 4 from J, leaving 10 bases between them. This CDR3 has 14 residues. Germline CDR1 is WSHSY and CDR2 is SAAADI. The sequenced part of the CDR3 DNA is TGCGCCAGCAGTGAAGATGGGACTTACAATGAG. It specifies CASSEDGTYNE. From start to end, the CDR3 is CASSEDGTYNEQFF.

This clone was seen many times. The CDR3 is cut off 3 residues early in the read; its end comes from the germline J gene. V and J are TRBV24-1 and TRBJ2-5; TRBD1 agrees at 12 bases. Losses at the gene ends were 4 bases for V and 1 base for J; bases not matched to a gene: 6. This CDR3 region has 17 residues. CDR1 is KGHDR and CDR2 is SFDVKD in the germline V gene. The part of the CDR3 DNA that was read is TGTGCCACCAGTGACGGGGACAGGGGGCGCTCCCAAGAGACC. It translates to CATSDGDRGRSQET. The full CDR3 sequence reads CATSDGDRGRSQETQYF.

This clone occurred many times. Read sequence stops 3 residues before the CDR3 end, and the germline J gene provides the missing end. V is TRBV10-3 and J is TRBJ1-2, with D tentatively TRBD1 (5 bases). Between the trimmed V and J ends, which lost 0 bases and 4 bases, there was a span of 12 bases. Germline CDR1 reads ENHRY; CDR2 reads SYGVKD. The length of the CDR3 is 15 residues. Here the CDR3 reads CAISESMVRAYGYTF. Partial CDR3 DNA: TGTGCCATCAGTGAGTCGATGGTCAGGGCCTATGGC.

This clone was counted at least ten times. The CDR3 end falls 3 residues outside the read, so it is completed with the germline J gene. The chain couples TRBV6-1 to TRBJ1-2, with unresolved D. The CDR3 has 14 residues. V shed 2 bases and J shed 0 bases, with 7 bases lying between them. CDR1 and CDR2 (germline): MNHNS, SASEGT. The CDR3 bases that were read are TGTGCCAGCAGTGAATCCACAGCTAACTATGGC. It translates to CASSESTANYG. The CDR3 in its entirety is CASSESTANYGYTF.